Below, 14 T cell receptor beta chains from the same sample are listed, as sequenced in a study of cytomegalovirus exposure and HLA in healthy donors. Assay: immunoSEQ multiplex PCR; the TCRdb copy retains only in-frame clones and omits some. The profile shows about 180,000 clones, 86% of them singletons. Sequencing was done on a sample of PBMCs. The origin of the receptors is a man aged 18 to 29 in good health and CMV-seropositive.

Concerning this clone: The germline gene is not matched at one end of the junction; a read error may be the cause. The rearrangement uses TRBV13 and TRBJ1-1; D is unresolved. CDR1 and CDR2 from the germline V gene are PRHDT and FYEKMQ (reference sequence). The CDR3 loop spans 14 amino acids. The CDR3 bases are TGTGCCAGCAGCCTAGGCCTTCTTCCCCCTGAAGCTTTCTTT. Encoded protein: CASSLGLLPPEAFF.

J is TRBJ2-5 and V is TRBV18; D uncertain. Looked up from germline, CDR1 is KGHSH and CDR2 is LQKENI. This CDR3 contains 15 residues. The V end was cut by 0 bases, the J end by 0 bases, with 8 bases between. CDR3 protein: CASSPPGRYQETQYF. The CDR3 DNA sequence: TGTGCCAGCTCACCACCGGGCAGGTACCAAGAGACCCAGTACTTC. Based on the CDR3 plus reference TRBV18 and TRBJ2-5, the full variable domain is NAGVMQNPRHLVRRRGQEARLRCSPMKGHSHVYWYRQLPEEGLKFMVYLQKENIIDESGMPKERFSAEFPKEGPSILRIQQVVRGDSAAYFCASSPPGRYQETQYFGPGTRLLVL.

The rearrangement joins TRBV28 to TRBJ2-7; 7 bases match TRBD1. The CDR3 spans 15 residues. From germline, CDR1 is MDHEN and CDR2 SYDVKM. V dropped 5 bases and J dropped 3; count of bases not matched to a gene: 10. CDR3: CASSPTGTAFYEQYF. Written as DNA, the CDR3 is TGTGCCAGCAGTCCTACCGGGACAGCCTTCTACGAGCAGTACTTC.

This chain uses TRBV29-1 with TRBJ1-1; 8 bases match TRBD1. This CDR3 contains 14 residues. Germline CDR1 is SQVTM and CDR2 is ANQGSEA. V dropped 4 bases and J dropped 5; count of bases not matched to a gene: 9. The CDR3 sequence is CSVGPRGLGTEAFF. As DNA, the CDR3 is TGCAGCGTTGGCCCCAGGGGGCTGGGGACTGAAGCTTTCTTT. Combining the CDR3 with reference TRBV29-1 and TRBJ1-1 gives the whole variable domain SAVISQKPSRDICQRGTSLTIQCQVDSQVTMMFWYRQQPGQSLTLIATANQGSEATYESGFVIDKFPISRPNLTFSTLTVSNMSPEDSSIYLCSVGPRGLGTEAFFGQGTRLTVV.

V gene TRBV10-3 combines with J gene TRBJ2-7; TRBD1 aligns across 7 bases. Trimming at V came to 9 bases and at J to 4 bases, leaving 6 bases not matched to a gene. The length of the CDR3 is 12 residues. CDR1 is ENHRY, CDR2 SYGVKD, per germline. The CDR3, as DNA: TGTGCCATTTCCGGGACAGAGTACGAGCAGTACTTC. It yields the protein CAISGTEYEQYF.

The V and J genes are TRBV6-5 and TRBJ1-2, with a weak D call TRBD1 (5 bases). V lost 4 bases to trimming and J lost 4 bases, with 7 bases between them. The CDR3 is 12 residues long. CDR1 and CDR2 (germline): MNHEY, SVGAGI. CDR3 sequence (DNA): TGTGCCAGCAGTTTGCAGGGCTATGGCTACACCTTC. The encoded protein is CASSLQGYGYTF.

The V gene is TRBV7-8, the J gene TRBJ2-1; TRBD2 agrees at 7 bases. V gave up 3 bases and J gave up 0 bases; unmatched junction bases: 2. The CDR3 length is 15 residues. Germline lookup yields CDR1 SGHVS and CDR2 FQNEAQ. The CDR3 DNA reads as TGTGCCAGCAGCTTCGGGAGGAGCTCCTACAATGAGCAGTTCTTC. This gives the protein CASSFGRSSYNEQFF. Full variable domain (rest looked up from reference TRBV7-8 and TRBJ2-1): GAGVSQSPRYKVAKRGQDVALRCDPISGHVSLFWYQQALGQGPEFLTYFQNEAQLDKSGLPSDRFFAERPEGSVSTLKIQRTQQEDSAVYLCASSFGRSSYNEQFFGPGTRLTVL.

The chain joins TRBV19 to TRBJ2-3, with D uncertain. Trimming removed 2 bases at V and 2 bases at J, with 17 bases between. This CDR3 spans 17 amino acids. Germline lookup yields CDR1 LNHDA and CDR2 SQIVND (reference sequence). CDR3 protein: CASSIMAVSIPTDTQYF. Written as DNA, the CDR3 is TGTGCCAGTAGTATAATGGCAGTCTCGATTCCCACAGATACGCAGTATTTT.

This clone has only one observation. The V gene is TRBV7-9, the J gene TRBJ2-1, with a tentative D call TRBD2 (7 bases). Trimming cost V 1 base and J 0 bases, with 10 bases left between them. The CDR3 is 16 amino acids. Germline V lookup: CDR1 SEHNR, CDR2 FQNEAQ (reference sequence). CDR3 sequence: CASSLGGGISYNEQFF. The CDR3, as DNA: TGTGCCAGCAGCTTAGGGGGGGGCATCTCCTACAATGAGCAGTTCTTC.

This clone was recorded a few times. One end of the junction varies from germline; a read error may be responsible. The chain links TRBV7-7 to TRBJ1-1; the D is unclear. Germline V CDR1 and CDR2: SSHAT, FNYEAQ (reference sequence). CDR3 length equals 14 residues. CDR3 bases: TGTGCTAGCAGCTTTCAGGTGGCGGGGTCTGAAGCTTTCTTT. Protein: CASSFQVAGSEAFF. The full variable domain, rest sourced from reference TRBV7-7 and TRBJ1-1, is GAGVSQSPRYKVTKRGQDVTLRCDPISSHATLYWYQQALGQGPEFLTYFNYEAQPDKSGLPSDRFSAERPEGSISTLTIQRTEQRDSAMYRCASSFQVAGSEAFFGQGTRLTVV.

The J gene is TRBJ1-3, the V gene TRBV27; TRBD1 matches at 11 bases. V lost 5 bases, J lost 3 bases, and 3 bases stayed unmatched. The CDR3 runs to 15 residues. CDR1 MNHEY and CDR2 SMNVEV come from the germline V gene (reference sequence). CDR3: CASSPGTGGGNTIYF. The CDR3 region has the DNA TGTGCCAGCAGTCCGGGGACAGGGGGTGGAAACACCATATATTTT.

This rearrangement joins TRBV18 to TRBJ1-3; TRBD1 agrees at 8 bases. The CDR3 contains 17 residues. In germline, CDR1 is KGHSH, CDR2 LQKENI. Trimming removed 4 bases from V and 0 bases from J; junction bases left unmatched: 8. CDR3 DNA sequence: TGTGCCAGCTCACTCCGACAGGGGACCGACTCTGGAAACACCATATATTTT. Translation: CASSLRQGTDSGNTIYF.

The genes are TRBV5-1 and TRBJ2-7; D is perhaps TRBD1 (5 bases). V was clipped by 0 bases and J by 5 bases, with 9 bases between them. CDR1 and CDR2 (germline): SGHRS, YFSETQ. The CDR3 is 13 amino acids. The CDR3 nucleotides are TGCGCCAGCAGCTTGGCGACGACAGACGAGCAGTACTTC. Translating it yields CASSLATTDEQYF.

This chain joins TRBV29-1 and TRBJ2-3; 12 positions match TRBD2. CDR3 length: 17 residues. Trimming at V came to 7 bases and at J to 1 base, leaving 12 bases not matched to a gene. Germline CDR1 SQVTM, CDR2 ANQGSEA. The CDR3 reads CSAKLAGGFWGTDTQYF. CDR3 coding DNA: TGCAGCGCCAAACTAGCGGGAGGTTTCTGGGGCACAGATACGCAGTATTTT.